A selection of T cell receptor beta chains follows, all from one sample in a study of blood T cell repertoires in COVID-19. Assay: immunoSEQ multiplex PCR; the TCRdb copy retains only in-frame clones and omits some. Of more than 80,000 clones listed, 70% to 85% are singletons. The sequencing input was peripheral blood. The receptors were gathered from an elderly woman with COVID-19, enrolled during active disease. The CDR3 runs from the conserved cysteine through the conserved F or W. The D gene is left open where the match is weak. Clone size appears in some rows only: once, few, many, or a class for an expanded clone.

V,D,size,J,DNA,CDR3
TRBV29-1,TRBD2,few,TRBJ2-5,TGCAGCGTTGATGTGACTAGCGGGGGGGCTGAGACCCAGTACTTC,CSVDVTSGGAETQYF
TRBV28,TRBD2,NA,TRBJ2-1,TGTGCCAGCAGGAAGCGGGGGAGCTCCTACAATGAGCAGTTCTTC,CASRKRGSSYNEQFF
TRBV19,NA,once,TRBJ2-2,TGTGCCAGTAGTGCCCCTCAGCGGCGCACCGGGGAGCTGTTTTTT,CASSAPQRRTGELFF
TRBV2,NA,once,TRBJ2-5,TGTGCCAGCAGCAGGGGAAGTCGTTCGGAGACCCAGTACTTC,CASSRGSRSETQYF
TRBV30,TRBD1,NA,TRBJ1-5,TGTGCCTGGAGTGGTCGACAGGGCAACAATCAGCCCCAGCATTTT,CAWSGRQGNNQPQHF
TRBV12-3/TRBV12-4,NA,NA,TRBJ2-1,TGTGCCAGCAGCTTCTCCGCGGGGGCCCAGTTCTTC,CASSFSAGAQFF
TRBV28,TRBD2,NA,TRBJ2-1,TGTGCCAGCAGTTATCCGGGACTAGCGTTCAATGAGCAGTTCTTC,CASSYPGLAFNEQFF
TRBV9,TRBD1,NA,TRBJ1-2,TGTGCCAGCAGCGGAGGACAGGGACTCTATGGCTACACCTTC,CASSGGQGLYGYTF
TRBV28,NA,once,TRBJ2-7,TGTGCCAGCAGTTTTTTTGGCAGATCCTACGAGCAGTACTTC,CASSFFGRSYEQYF
TRBV7-8,TRBD2,NA,TRBJ2-7,TGTGCCAGCAGCTTCGGCGGGACTAGCGGGGAAGGTGCGGGGGAGCAGTACTTC,CASSFGGTSGEGAGEQYF
TRBV10-3,NA,NA,TRBJ2-7,TGTGCCATCACGAGAGGACTTCCCACCTACGAGCAGTACTTC,CAITRGLPTYEQYF
TRBV6-1,NA,NA,TRBJ1-1,TGTGCCAGCAGTGAAGCGCTCGACAGATTGGCTTTCTTT,CASSEALDRLAFF
TRBV18,NA,NA,TRBJ2-5,TGTGCCAGCTCACCCGGTCCCAAAGAGACCCAGTACTTC,CASSPGPKETQYF
TRBV6-6,TRBD1,NA,TRBJ2-7,TGTGCCAGCAGCGGGGACAGGGGAACTGAAGAGCAGTACTTC,CASSGDRGTEEQYF
TRBV6-4,TRBD1,NA,TRBJ2-2,TGTGCCAGCAGCGCACAGGGGGCGGTTACCGGGGAGCTGTTTTTT,CASSAQGAVTGELFF
TRBV5-5,NA,NA,TRBJ2-6,TGTGCCAGCAGCTCTGCTTTGGCCGGGGCCAACGTCCTGACTTTC,CASSSALAGANVLTF
TRBV9,NA,NA,TRBJ1-3,TGTGCCAGCAGCGTAGAAACAAGAGGAAACACCATATATTTT,CASSVETRGNTIYF
TRBV18,NA,once,TRBJ2-5,TGTGCCAGCTCACCACCCTCGGACTACGGGACCCAGTACTTC,CASSPPSDYGTQYF
TRBV6-2/TRBV6-3,TRBD1,NA,TRBJ1-5,TGTGCCAGCAGTTACAAGGGACAGTACAATCAGCCCCAGCATTTT,CASSYKGQYNQPQHF
TRBV11-3,NA,NA,TRBJ2-3,TGTGCCAGCAGCTTAGATCCGTTTAGTACGCAGTATTTT,CASSLDPFSTQYF
TRBV2,TRBD1,NA,TRBJ1-4,TGTGCCAGCAGTTGGACAGGGGGAAAGGAAAAACTGTTTTTT,CASSWTGGKEKLFF
TRBV5-1,TRBD1,NA,TRBJ1-2,TGCGCCAGCACGGACAGGGCTGGGGGCTACACCTTC,CASTDRAGGYTF
TRBV28,NA,NA,TRBJ1-1,TGTGCCAGCAGTACACCCGCGGGCACTGAAGCTTTCTTT,CASSTPAGTEAFF
TRBV7-2,TRBD1,once,TRBJ2-7,TGTGCCAGCAGCTTAGAGGGGACAGGGGGGAATCGCGCCTACGAGCAGTACTTC,CASSLEGTGGNRAYEQYF
TRBV7-8,TRBD2,NA,TRBJ2-2,TGTGCCAGCAGCTCGGGCGGGACTAGCGGGGGGTTCACCGGGGAGCTGTTTTTT,CASSSGGTSGGFTGELFF
TRBV7-9,TRBD1,NA,TRBJ1-1,TGTGCCAGCAGTCGTTCACAGGGGAGAGACACTGAAGCTTTCTTT,CASSRSQGRDTEAFF
TRBV5-8,NA,NA,TRBJ1-6,TGTGCCAGCAGCTTGAGTCAGATACTAAGCTATAATTCACCCCTCCACTTT,CASSLSQILSYNSPLHF
TRBV10-3,NA,few,TRBJ1-3,TGTGCCATCAGTGACAGGGGCGTAGAAAACACCATATATTTT,CAISDRGVENTIYF
TRBV10-3,TRBD2,NA,TRBJ2-1,TGTGCCATCAGAGTAGCGGGGGGCTCCTACAATGAGCAGTTCTTC,CAIRVAGGSYNEQFF
TRBV18,NA,few,TRBJ1-1,TGTGCCAGCTCACCAGGGGAGGGCACTGAAGCTTTCTTT,CASSPGEGTEAFF
TRBV11-3,NA,NA,TRBJ2-7,TGTGCCAGCAGCTCACCAGGCAGTTCCCTGTTGCCCTACGAGCAGTACTTC,CASSSPGSSLLPYEQYF
TRBV19,NA,NA,TRBJ2-1,TGTGCCAGTAGTATCCTCGCTAGCTACAATGAGCAGTTCTTC,CASSILASYNEQFF
TRBV2,TRBD1,once,TRBJ1-5,TGTGCCAGCAGGAAGACAGGGGGCAATCAGCCCCAGCATTTT,CASRKTGGNQPQHF
TRBV10-3,NA,NA,TRBJ2-3,TGTGCCATCACGGGGGTTGGAACAGATACGCAGTATTTT,CAITGVGTDTQYF
TRBV15,NA,NA,TRBJ2-1,TGTGCCACCAGCCGTCGGGGGTCCTACAATGAGCAGTTCTTC,CATSRRGSYNEQFF
TRBV2,NA,NA,TRBJ1-3,TGTGCCAGCAGTGAAATGGGGCACACTGGAAACACCATATATTTT,CASSEMGHTGNTIYF
TRBV7-9,NA,once,TRBJ2-2,TGTGCCAGCAGCTTAACTACTTCGGAGCTGTTTTTT,CASSLTTSELFF
TRBV30,TRBD2,NA,TRBJ2-2,TGTGCCTGGATGGGGGGAGTAGCGGGAGTGGTAACCGGGGAGCTGTTTTTT,CAWMGGVAGVVTGELFF
TRBV7-2,NA,NA,TRBJ2-7,TGTGCCAGCAGTCGGCAGGGCTACGAGCAGTACTTC,CASSRQGYEQYF
TRBV29-1,NA,NA,TRBJ2-7,TGCAGCGTTGAAGATCGGCATCAGAGGGAGCAGTACTTC,CSVEDRHQREQYF